The clone carrying this T cell receptor beta chain appeared a single time. Its target is not known. This sample stems from a study of cytomegalovirus exposure and HLA in healthy donors. At the level of the study: There were about 86 million unique TCRs (from HLA-typed donors) in an early data release. Study-wide findings and caveats: Later analysis showed most CMV-associated TCR beta chains appearing HLA-restricted.

Trimming cost V 5 bases and J 0 bases; bases outside gene matches: 7. This CDR3 comprises 16 residues. CDR1 and CDR2 from the germline V gene are SGHNT and YENEEA. PCR used 60 Vbeta primers and 13 Jbeta primers. TCRdb's table, derived via immunoSEQ multiplex PCR, lists solely in-frame clones and lacks some. The table has 150,000 to 200,000 clones, over 70% seen once. This chain links TRBV11-3 with TRBJ2-5; TRBD1 matches 9 bases. The receptor's source is a woman aged 18 to 35 in good health and CMV-seropositive. The sample consisted of PBMCs. CDR3: CASSHRGLADQETQYF. In DNA, the CDR3 is TGTGCCAGCAGCCACAGGGGGCTAGCGGACCAAGAGACCCAGTACTTC.